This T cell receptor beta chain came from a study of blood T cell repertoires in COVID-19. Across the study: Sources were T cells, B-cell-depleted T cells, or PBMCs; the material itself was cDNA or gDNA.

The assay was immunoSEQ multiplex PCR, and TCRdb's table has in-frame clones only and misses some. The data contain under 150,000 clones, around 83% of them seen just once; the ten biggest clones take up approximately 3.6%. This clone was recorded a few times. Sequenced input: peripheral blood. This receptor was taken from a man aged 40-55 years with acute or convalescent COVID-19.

Here the CDR3 reads CASSPMNRGTGPKREKLFF. The CDR3 DNA is TGTGCCAGCAGCCCGATGAACCGTGGAACAGGGCCTAAAAGGGAAAAACTGTTTTTT. This chain connects TRBV27 to TRBJ1-4, with D perhaps TRBD1 (6 bases). Looked up from germline, CDR1 is MNHEY and CDR2 is SMNVEV (reference sequence). This CDR3 spans 19 amino acids. Deletions cut 6 bases from V and 8 bases from J, with 31 bases between.